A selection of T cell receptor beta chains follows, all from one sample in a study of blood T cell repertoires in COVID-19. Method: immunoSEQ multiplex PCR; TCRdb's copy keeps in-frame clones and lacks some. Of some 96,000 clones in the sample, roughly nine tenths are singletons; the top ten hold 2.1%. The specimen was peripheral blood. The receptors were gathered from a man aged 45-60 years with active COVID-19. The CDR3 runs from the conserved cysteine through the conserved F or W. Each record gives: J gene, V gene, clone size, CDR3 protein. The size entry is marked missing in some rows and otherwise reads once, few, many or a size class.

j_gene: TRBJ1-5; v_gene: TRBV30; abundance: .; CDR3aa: CAWSSGQGGNQPQHF
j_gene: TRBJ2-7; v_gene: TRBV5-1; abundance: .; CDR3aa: CASSLGAGDFYEQYF
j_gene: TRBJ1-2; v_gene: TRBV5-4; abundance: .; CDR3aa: CASSKDRHTMLVSF
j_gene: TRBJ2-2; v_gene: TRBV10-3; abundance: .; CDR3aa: CAISGTGNTGELFF
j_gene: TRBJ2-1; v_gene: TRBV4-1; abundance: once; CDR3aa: CASSQLLAGGPYNEQFF
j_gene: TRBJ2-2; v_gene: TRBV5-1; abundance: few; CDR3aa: CASSFREYTGELFF
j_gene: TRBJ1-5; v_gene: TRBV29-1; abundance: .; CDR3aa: CSVGRGGNQPQHF
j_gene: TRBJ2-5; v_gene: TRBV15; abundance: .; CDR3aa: CATSRDTAGRQETQYF
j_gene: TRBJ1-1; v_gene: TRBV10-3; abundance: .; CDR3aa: CAIGGTGGEAEAFF
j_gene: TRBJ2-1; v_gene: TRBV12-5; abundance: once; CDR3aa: CASGLAQRSGGPYNEQFF
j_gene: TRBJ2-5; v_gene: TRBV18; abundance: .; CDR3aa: CASSPGQKETQYF
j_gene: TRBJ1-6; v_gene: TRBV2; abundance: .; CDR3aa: CASSDGRSYNSPLHF
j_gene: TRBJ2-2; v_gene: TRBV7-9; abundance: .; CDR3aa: CASSLGPQRENVDTGELFF
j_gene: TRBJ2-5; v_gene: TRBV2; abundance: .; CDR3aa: CASSSDNQETQYF
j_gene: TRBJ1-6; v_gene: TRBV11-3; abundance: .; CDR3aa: CASSRDRESPLHF
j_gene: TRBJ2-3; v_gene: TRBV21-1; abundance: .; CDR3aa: CASTAWGTQSDTQYF
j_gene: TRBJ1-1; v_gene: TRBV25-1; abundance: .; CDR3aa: CASGGDRGLGTEAFF
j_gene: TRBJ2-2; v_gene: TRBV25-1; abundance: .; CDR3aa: CASSGGTSGSTGELFF
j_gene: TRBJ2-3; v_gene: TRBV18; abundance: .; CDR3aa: CASALLAGASDTQYF
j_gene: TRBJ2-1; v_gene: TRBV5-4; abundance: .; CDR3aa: CASSSGTGGFNEQFF
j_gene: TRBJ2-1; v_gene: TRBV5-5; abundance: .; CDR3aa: CASSFGMGEQFF
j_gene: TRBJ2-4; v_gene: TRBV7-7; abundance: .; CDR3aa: CASSDRRQETENIQYF
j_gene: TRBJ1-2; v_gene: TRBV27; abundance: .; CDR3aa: CASRALGDRGRETNYGYTF
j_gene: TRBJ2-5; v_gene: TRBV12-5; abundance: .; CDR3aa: CASGLDGGSGRTRETQYF
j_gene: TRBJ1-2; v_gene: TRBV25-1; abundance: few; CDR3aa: CASSDRGRTYTF
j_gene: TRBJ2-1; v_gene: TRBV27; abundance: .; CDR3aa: CASSRTSGRATEQFF
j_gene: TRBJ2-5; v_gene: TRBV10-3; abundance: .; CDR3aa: CAISDSETSGSRETQYF
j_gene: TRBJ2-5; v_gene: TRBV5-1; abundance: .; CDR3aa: CASSLGTGARGETQYF
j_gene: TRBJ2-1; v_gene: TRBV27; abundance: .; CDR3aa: CASSTPSAARLSEMFF
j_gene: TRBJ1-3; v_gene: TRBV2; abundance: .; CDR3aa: CASSEVGLSGNTIYF
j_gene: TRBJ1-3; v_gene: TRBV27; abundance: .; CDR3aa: CASSLRGGGPASGNTIYF
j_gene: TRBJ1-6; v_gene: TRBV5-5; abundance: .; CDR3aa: CASSSGQGNSPLHF
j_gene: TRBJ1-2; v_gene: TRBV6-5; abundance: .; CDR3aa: CASSPGQGAGGYTF
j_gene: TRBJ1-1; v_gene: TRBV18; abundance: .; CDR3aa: CASSSRQNTEAFF
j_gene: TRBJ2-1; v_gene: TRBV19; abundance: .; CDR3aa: CASSLRENNEQFF